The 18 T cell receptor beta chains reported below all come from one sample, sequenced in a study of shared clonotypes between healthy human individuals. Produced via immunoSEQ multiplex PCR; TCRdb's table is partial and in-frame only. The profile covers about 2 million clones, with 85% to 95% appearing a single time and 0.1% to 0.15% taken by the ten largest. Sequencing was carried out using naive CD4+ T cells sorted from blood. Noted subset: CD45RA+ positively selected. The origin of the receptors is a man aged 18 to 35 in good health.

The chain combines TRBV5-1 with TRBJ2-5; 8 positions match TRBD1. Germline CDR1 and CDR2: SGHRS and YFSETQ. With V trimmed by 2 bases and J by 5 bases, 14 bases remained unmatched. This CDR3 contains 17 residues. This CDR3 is CASSFSGTGPLSETQYF. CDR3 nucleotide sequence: TGCGCCAGCAGCTTCTCCGGGACAGGACCACTTTCGGAGACCCAGTACTTC. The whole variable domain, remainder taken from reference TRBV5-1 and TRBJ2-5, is KAGVTQTPRYLIKTRGQQVTLSCSPISGHRSVSWYQQTPGQGLQFLFEYFSETQRNKGNFPGRFSGRQFSNSRSEMNVSTLELGDSALYLCASSFSGTGPLSETQYFGPGTRLLVL.

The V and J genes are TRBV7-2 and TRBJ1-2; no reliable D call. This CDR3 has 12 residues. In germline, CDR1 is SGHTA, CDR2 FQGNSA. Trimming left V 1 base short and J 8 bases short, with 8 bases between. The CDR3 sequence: CASSLEPRGYTF. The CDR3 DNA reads TGTGCCAGCAGCTTAGAACCACGGGGCTACACCTTC. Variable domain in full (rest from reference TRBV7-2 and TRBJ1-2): GAGVSQSPSNKVTEKGKDVELRCDPISGHTALYWYRQSLGQGLEFLIYFQGNSAPDKSGLPSDRFSAERTGGSVSTLTIQRTQQEDSAVYLCASSLEPRGYTFGSGTRLTVV.

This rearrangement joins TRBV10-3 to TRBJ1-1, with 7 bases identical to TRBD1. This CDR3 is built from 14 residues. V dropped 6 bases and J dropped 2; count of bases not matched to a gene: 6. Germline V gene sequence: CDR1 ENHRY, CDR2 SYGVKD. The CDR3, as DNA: TGTGCCATCAGAAAGACAGGGCCTAACACTGAAGCTTTCTTT. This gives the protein CAIRKTGPNTEAFF.

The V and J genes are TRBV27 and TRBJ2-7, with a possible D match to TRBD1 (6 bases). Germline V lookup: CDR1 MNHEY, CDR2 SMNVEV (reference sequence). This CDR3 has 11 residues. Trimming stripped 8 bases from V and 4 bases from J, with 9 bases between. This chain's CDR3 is CASEQGYEQYF. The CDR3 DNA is TGTGCCAGCGAACAGGGATACGAGCAGTACTTC.

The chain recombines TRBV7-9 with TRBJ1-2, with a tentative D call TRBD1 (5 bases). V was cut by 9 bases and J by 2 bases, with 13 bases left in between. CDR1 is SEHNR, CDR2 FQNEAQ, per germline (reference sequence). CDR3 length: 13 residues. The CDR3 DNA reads TGTGCCAGTAGGAGGGACGGCAACTATGGCTACACCTTC. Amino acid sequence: CASRRDGNYGYTF.

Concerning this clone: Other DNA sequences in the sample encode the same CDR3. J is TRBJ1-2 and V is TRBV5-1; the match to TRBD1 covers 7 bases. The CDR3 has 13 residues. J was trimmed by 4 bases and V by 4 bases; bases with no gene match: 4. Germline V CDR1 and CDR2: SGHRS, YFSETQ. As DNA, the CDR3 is TGCGCCAGCAGCGAAGGGACAGTCTATGGCTACACCTTC. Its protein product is CASSEGTVYGYTF. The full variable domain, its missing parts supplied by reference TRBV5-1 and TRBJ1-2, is KAGVTQTPRYLIKTRGQQVTLSCSPISGHRSVSWYQQTPGQGLQFLFEYFSETQRNKGNFPGRFSGRQFSNSRSEMNVSTLELGDSALYLCASSEGTVYGYTFGSGTRLTVV.

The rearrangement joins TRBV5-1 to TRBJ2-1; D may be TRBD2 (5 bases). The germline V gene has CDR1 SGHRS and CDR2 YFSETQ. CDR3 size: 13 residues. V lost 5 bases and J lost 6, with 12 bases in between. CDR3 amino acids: CASRAARSNEQFF. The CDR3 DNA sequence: TGCGCCAGCAGAGCGGCGCGAAGCAATGAGCAGTTCTTC.

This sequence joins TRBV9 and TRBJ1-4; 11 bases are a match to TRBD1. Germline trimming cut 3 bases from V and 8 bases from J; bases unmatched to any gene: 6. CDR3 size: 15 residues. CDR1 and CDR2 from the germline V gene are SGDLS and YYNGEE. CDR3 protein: CASSAPGTGGEKLFF. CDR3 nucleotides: TGTGCCAGCAGCGCCCCAGGGACAGGGGGGGAAAAACTGTTTTTT.

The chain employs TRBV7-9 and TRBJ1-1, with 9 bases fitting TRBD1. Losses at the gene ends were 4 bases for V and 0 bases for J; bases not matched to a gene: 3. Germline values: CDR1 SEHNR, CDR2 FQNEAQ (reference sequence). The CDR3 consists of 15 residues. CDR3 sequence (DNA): TGTGCCAGCAGCTCCCGGGACAGGGTGAACACTGAAGCTTTCTTT. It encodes CASSSRDRVNTEAFF. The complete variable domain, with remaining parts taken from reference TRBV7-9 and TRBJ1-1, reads DTGVSQNPRHKITKRGQNVTFRCDPISEHNRLYWYRQTLGQGPEFLTYFQNEAQLEKSRLLSDRFSAERPKGSFSTLEIQRTEQGDSAMYLCASSSRDRVNTEAFFGQGTRLTVV.

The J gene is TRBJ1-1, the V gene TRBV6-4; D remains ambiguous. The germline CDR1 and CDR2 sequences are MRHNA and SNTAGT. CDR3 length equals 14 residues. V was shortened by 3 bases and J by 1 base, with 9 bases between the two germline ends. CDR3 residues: CASSESRANTEAFF. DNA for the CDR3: TGTGCCAGCAGTGAATCCAGAGCGAACACTGAAGCTTTCTTT.

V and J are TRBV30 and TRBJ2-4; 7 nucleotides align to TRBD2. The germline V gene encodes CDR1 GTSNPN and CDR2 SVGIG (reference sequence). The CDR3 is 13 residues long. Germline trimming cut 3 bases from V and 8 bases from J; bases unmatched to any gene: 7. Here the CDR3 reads CAWRYLGGDIQYF. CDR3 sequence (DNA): TGTGCCTGGAGGTATCTTGGGGGGGACATTCAGTACTTC.

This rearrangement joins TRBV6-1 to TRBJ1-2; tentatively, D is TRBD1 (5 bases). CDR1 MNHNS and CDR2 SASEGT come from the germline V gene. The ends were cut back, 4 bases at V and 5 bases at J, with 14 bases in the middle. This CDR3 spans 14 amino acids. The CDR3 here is CASSGSSGGYGYTF. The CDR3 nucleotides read TGTGCCAGCAGTGGGAGTAGCGGGGGGTATGGCTACACCTTC.

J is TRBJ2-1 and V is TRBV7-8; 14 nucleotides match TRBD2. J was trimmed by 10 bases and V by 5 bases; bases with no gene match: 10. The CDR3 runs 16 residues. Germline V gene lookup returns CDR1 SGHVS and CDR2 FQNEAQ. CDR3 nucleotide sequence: TGTGCCAGCAGCCTTATGACTAGCGGGGGGGCGCGGGAGCAGTTCTTC. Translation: CASSLMTSGGAREQFF. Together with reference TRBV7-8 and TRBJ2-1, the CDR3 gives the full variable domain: GAGVSQSPRYKVAKRGQDVALRCDPISGHVSLFWYQQALGQGPEFLTYFQNEAQLDKSGLPSDRFFAERPEGSVSTLKIQRTQQEDSAVYLCASSLMTSGGAREQFFGPGTRLTVL.

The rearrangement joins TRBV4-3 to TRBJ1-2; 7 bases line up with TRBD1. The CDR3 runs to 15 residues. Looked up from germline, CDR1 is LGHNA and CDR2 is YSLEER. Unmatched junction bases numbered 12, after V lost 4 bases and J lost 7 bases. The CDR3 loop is CASSREGQPGGGYTF. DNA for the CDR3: TGCGCCAGCAGCCGAGAGGGACAGCCAGGGGGTGGCTACACCTTC.

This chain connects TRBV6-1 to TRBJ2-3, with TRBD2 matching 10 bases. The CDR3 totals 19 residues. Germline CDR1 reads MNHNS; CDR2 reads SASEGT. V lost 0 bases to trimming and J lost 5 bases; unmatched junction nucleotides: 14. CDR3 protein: CASSEAAGVSGGPRDTQYF. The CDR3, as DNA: TGTGCCAGCAGTGAAGCGGCTGGGGTTAGCGGGGGGCCTAGAGATACGCAGTATTTT.

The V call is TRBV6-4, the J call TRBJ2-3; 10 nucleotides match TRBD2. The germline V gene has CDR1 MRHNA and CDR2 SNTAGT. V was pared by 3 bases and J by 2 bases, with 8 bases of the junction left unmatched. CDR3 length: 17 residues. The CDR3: CASSERPSGRSTDTQYF. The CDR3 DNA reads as TGTGCCAGCAGTGAGAGGCCTAGCGGGAGATCCACAGATACGCAGTATTTT.

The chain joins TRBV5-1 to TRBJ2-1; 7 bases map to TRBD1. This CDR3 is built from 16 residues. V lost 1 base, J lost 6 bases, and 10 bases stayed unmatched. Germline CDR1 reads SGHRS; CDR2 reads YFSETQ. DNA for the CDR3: TGCGCCAGCAGCTTGACAGACCTCCGGACAGGCAATGAGCAGTTCTTC. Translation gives CASSLTDLRTGNEQFF. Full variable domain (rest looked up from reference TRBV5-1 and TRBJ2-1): KAGVTQTPRYLIKTRGQQVTLSCSPISGHRSVSWYQQTPGQGLQFLFEYFSETQRNKGNFPGRFSGRQFSNSRSEMNVSTLELGDSALYLCASSLTDLRTGNEQFFGPGTRLTVL.

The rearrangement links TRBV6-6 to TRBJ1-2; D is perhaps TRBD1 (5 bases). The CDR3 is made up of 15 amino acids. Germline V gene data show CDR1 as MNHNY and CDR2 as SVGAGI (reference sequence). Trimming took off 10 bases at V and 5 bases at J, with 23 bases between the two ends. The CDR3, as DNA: TGTGCCATTTCCGGTGGGGCGCTTAAACTATATGGCTACACCTTC. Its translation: CAISGGALKLYGYTF.